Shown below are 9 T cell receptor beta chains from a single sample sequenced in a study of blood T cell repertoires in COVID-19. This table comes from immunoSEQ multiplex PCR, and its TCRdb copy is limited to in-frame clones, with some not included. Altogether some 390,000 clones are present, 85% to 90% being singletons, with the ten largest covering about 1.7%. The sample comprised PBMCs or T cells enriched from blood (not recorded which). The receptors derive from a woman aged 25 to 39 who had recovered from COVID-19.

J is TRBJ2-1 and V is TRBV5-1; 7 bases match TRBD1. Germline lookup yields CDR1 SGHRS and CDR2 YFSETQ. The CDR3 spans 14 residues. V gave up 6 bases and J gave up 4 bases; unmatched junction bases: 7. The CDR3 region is CASTRDSEYNEQFF. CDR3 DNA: TGCGCCAGCACCCGGGACAGCGAGTACAATGAGCAGTTCTTC.

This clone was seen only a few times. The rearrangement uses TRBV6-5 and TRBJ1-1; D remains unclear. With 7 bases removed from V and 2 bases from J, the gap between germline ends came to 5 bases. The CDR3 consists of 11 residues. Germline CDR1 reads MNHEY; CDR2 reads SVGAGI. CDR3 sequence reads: CASTKNTEAFF. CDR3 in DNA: TGTGCCAGCACCAAAAACACTGAAGCTTTCTTT.

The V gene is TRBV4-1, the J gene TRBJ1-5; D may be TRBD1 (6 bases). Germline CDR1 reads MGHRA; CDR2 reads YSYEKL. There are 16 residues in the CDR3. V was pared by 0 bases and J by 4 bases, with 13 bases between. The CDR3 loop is CASSQDTGLTNQPQHF. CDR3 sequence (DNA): TGCGCCAGCAGCCAAGACACAGGGTTGACTAATCAGCCCCAGCATTTT.

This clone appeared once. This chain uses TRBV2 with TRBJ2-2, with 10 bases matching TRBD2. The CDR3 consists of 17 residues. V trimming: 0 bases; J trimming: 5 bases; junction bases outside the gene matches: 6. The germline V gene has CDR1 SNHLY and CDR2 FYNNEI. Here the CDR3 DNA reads TGTGCCAGCAGTGAAGCGTACGAGCGGGGGGGGACCGGGGAGCTGTTTTTT. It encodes CASSEAYERGGTGELFF.

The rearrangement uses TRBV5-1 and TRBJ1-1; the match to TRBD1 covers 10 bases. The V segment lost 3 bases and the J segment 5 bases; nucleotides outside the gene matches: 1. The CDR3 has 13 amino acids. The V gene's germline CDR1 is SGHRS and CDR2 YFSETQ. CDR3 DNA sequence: TGCGCCAGCAGCTCGGGACAGGGGACTGAAGCTTTCTTT. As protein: CASSSGQGTEAFF.

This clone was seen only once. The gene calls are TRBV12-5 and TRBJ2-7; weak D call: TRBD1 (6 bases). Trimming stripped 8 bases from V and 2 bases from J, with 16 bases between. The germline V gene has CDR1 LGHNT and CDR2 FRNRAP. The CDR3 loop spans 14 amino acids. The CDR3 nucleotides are TGTGCTAGTACTCCAGGGGCTGCACCCTACGAGCAGTACTTC. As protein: CASTPGAAPYEQYF. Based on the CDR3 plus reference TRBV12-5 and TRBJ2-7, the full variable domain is DARVTQTPRHKVTEMGQEVTMRCQPILGHNTVFWYRQTMMQGLELLAYFRNRAPLDDSGMPKDRFSAEMPDATLATLKIQPSEPRDSAVYFCASTPGAAPYEQYFGPGTRLTVT.

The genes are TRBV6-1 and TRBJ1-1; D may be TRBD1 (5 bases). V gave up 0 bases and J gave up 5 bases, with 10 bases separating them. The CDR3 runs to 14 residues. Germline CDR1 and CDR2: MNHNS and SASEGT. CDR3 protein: CASSEAQGKTEAFF. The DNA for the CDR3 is TGTGCCAGCAGTGAAGCCCAGGGAAAGACTGAAGCTTTCTTT.

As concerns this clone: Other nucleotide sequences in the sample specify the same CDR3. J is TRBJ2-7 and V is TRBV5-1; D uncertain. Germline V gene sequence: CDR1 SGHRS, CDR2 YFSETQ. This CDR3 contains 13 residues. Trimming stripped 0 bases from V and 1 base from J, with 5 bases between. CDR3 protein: CASSLGSSYEQYF. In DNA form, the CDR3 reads TGCGCCAGCAGCTTGGGCAGTTCCTACGAGCAGTACTTC. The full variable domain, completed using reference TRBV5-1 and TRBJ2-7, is KAGVTQTPRYLIKTRGQQVTLSCSPISGHRSVSWYQQTPGQGLQFLFEYFSETQRNKGNFPGRFSGRQFSNSRSEMNVSTLELGDSALYLCASSLGSSYEQYFGPGTRLTVT.

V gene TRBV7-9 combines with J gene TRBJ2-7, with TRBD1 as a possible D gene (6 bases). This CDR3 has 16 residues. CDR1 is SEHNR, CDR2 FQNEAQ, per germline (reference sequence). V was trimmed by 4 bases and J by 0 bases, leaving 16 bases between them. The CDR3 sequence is CASSSRDTKSSYEQYF. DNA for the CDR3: TGTGCCAGCAGCTCCCGGGACACAAAGAGCTCCTACGAGCAGTACTTC.